This T cell receptor (beta chain) was captured by sequencing in a study of CD8 T cells in Susac syndrome. Reverse transcription of roughly 0.5 to 1 ug RNA was carried out with random hexamers. Multiplex immunoSEQ PCR targeted 54 Vbeta and 13 Jbeta TCR beta segments. TCRdb independently ran MiXCR on the immunoSEQ multiplex PCR reads; one entry per CDR3 protein. The sample contains some 120,000 distinct CDR3 sequences, 90% to 95% of which appear only once. Losses at the gene ends were 0 bases for V and 0 bases for J; bases not matched to a gene: 5. Germline CDR1 reads GTSNPN; CDR2 reads SVGIG (reference sequence). This CDR3 has 16 residues. In blood CD8+ and CD4+ T cells, TCR beta underwent sequencing. TEMRA cells were FACS-enriched, with CD8+ and CD4+ T cells isolated negatively.

What was sequenced was CD4+ T cells from PBMCs. This chain joins TRBV30 and TRBJ2-5, with TRBD2 matching over 9 bases. The sequence was obtained from a human donor with multiple sclerosis. As DNA, the CDR3 is TGTGCCTGGAGTGTATCGCCTAGCGGGGACCAAGAGACCCAGTACTTC. Translated, it gives CAWSVSPSGDQETQYF.